The clone carrying this TCR beta chain was seen only a few times. This sample was included in a study of blood T cells in healthy people across ages. Germline-derived CDR1 and CDR2 are SNHLY and FYNNEI. The ends were cut back, 4 bases at V and 11 bases at J, with 8 bases in the middle. CDR3 length: 10 residues. Then a second PCR, running about 6 to 12 cycles, was carried out with a sample-barcoded 5' primer and a J-beta primer mix. TCRdb reprocessed the 5' RACE reads with MiXCR, giving one entry per CDR3 protein. The sample yields nearly 800,000 distinct CDR3 sequences, about 25% seen once. This same sample was also taken into another study, of T cells of mothers and their children. In that study: According to the study, all extracted RNA entered cDNA synthesis at 1.5 ug per 15 ul.

The rearrangement joins TRBV2 to TRBJ1-1; D not resolved. Sequenced sample: blood. The origin of this receptor is a boy between 10 and 17 years old in good health. CDR3 nucleotide sequence: TGTGCCAGCAGTGGACCGGGGGCTTTCTTT. This translates into CASSGPGAFF.